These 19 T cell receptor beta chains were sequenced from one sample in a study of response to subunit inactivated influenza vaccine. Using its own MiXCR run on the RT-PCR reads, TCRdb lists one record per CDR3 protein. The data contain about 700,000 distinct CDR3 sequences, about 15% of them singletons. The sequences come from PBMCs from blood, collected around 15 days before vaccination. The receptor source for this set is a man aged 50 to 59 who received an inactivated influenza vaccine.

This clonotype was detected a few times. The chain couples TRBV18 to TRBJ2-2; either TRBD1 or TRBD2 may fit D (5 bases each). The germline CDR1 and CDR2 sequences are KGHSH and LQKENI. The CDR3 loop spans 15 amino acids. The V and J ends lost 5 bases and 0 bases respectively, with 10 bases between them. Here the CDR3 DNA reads TGTGCCAGCTCATTCGGGGCACCGAACACCGGGGAGCTGTTTTTT. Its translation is CASSFGAPNTGELFF.

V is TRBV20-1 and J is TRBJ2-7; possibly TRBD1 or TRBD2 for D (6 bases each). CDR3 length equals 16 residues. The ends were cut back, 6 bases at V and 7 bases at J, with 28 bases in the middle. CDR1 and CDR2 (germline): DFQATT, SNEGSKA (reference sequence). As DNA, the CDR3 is TGCAGTGCCCTCGGTCGGGGGCAGACTTTACTCCGGGAGCAGTACTTC. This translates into CSALGRGQTLLREQYF.

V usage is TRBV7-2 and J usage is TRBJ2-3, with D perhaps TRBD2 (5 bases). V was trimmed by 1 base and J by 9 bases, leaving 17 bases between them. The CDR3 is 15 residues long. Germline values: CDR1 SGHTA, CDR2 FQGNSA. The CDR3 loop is CASSLEVLPGTTQYF. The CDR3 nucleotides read TGTGCCAGCAGCTTAGAGGTGCTCCCGGGAACGACGCAGTATTTT.

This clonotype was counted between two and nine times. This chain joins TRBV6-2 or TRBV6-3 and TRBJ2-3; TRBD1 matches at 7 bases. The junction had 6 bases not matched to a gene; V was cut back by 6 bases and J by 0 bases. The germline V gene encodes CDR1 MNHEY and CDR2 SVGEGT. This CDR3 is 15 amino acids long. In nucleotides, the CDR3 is TGTGCCAGCAGGAAGGGACAGTCAAGCACAGATACGCAGTATTTT. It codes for CASRKGQSSTDTQYF.

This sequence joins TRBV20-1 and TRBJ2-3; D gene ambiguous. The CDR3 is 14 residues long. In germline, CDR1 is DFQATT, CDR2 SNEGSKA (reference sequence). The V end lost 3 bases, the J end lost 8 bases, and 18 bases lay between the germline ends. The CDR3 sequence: CSASPGSLMGTQYF. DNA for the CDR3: TGCAGTGCTAGCCCAGGCAGCCTTATGGGTACGCAGTATTTT.

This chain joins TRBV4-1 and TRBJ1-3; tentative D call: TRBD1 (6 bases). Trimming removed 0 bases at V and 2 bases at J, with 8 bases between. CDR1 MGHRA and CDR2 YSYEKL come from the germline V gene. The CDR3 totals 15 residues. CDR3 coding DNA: TGCGCCAGCAGCCAAGAACAGGGAGCTGGAAACACCATATATTTT. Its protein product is CASSQEQGAGNTIYF.

The CDR3 nucleotides read TGTGCCAGCACGGGGGCTAGCACCGAGCAGTACTTC. Its translation is CASTGASTEQYF. The chain uses TRBV12-3 or TRBV12-4 and TRBJ2-7; D is perhaps TRBD1 or TRBD2 (6 bases each). V was pared by 7 bases and J by 6 bases, with 13 bases between. The CDR3 has 12 amino acids.

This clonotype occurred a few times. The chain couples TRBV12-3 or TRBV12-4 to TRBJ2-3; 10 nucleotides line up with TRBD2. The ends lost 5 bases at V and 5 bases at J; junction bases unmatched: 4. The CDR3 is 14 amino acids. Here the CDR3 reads CASSRTSGIDTQYF. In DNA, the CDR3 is TGTGCCAGCAGTCGGACTAGCGGAATAGATACGCAGTATTTT.

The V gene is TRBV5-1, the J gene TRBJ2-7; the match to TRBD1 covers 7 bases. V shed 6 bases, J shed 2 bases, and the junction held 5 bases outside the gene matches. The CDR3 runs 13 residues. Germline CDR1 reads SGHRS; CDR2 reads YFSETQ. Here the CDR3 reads CASNPGQTYEQYF. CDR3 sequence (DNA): TGCGCCAGCAACCCGGGACAGACCTACGAGCAGTACTTC.

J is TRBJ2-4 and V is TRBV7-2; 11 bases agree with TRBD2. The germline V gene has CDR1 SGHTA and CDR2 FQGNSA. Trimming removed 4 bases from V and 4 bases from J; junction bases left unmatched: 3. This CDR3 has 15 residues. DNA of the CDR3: TGTGCCAGCAGCTGGGCTAGCGGGGGGAAAAACATTCAGTACTTC. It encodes CASSWASGGKNIQYF.

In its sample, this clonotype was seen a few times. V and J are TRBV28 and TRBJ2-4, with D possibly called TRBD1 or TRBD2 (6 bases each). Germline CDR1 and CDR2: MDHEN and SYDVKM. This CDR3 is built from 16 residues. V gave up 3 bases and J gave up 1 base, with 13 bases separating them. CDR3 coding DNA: TGTGCCAGCAGTTTTTCCCGGGGGCTGGCCAAAAACATTCAGTACTTC. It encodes CASSFSRGLAKNIQYF.

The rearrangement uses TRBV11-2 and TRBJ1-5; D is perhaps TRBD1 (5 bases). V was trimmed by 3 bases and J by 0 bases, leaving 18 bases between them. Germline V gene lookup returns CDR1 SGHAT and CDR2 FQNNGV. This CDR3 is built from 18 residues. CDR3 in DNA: TGTGCCAGCAGCTTGAGAGGGGCAGGGTCCCATAGCAATCAGCCCCAGCATTTT. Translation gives CASSLRGAGSHSNQPQHF.

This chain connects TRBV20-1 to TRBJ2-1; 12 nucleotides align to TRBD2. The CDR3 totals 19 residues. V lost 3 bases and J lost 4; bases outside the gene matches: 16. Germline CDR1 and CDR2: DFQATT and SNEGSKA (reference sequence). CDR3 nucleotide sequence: TGCAGTGCTAGTCCCACCTCCGGGACTAGCGGGCTACGATACAATGAGCAGTTCTTC. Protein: CSASPTSGTSGLRYNEQFF.

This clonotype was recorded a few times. The CDR3 DNA follows: TGCAGTGCTAGAACGGGGACCTTCACAGATACGCAGTATTTT. Translation gives CSARTGTFTDTQYF. This chain joins TRBV20-1 and TRBJ2-3, with D possibly being TRBD1 or TRBD2 (5 bases each). The CDR3 extends over 14 amino acids. Germline V lookup: CDR1 DFQATT, CDR2 SNEGSKA (reference sequence). V shed 2 bases and J shed 2 bases, with 11 bases lying between them.

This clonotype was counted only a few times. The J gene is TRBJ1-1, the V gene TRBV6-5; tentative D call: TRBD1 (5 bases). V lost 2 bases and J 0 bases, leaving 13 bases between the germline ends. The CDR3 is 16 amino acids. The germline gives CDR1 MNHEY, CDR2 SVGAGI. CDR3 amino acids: CASSYVEGKLNTEAFF. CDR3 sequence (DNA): TGTGCCAGCAGTTACGTGGAGGGGAAGCTGAACACTGAAGCTTTCTTT.

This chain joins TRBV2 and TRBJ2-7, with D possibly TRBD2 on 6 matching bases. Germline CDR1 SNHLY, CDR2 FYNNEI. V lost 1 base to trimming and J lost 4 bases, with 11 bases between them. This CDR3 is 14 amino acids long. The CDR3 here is CASSEVGGWYEQYF. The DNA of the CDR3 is TGTGCCAGCAGTGAAGTTGGAGGGTGGTACGAGCAGTACTTC.

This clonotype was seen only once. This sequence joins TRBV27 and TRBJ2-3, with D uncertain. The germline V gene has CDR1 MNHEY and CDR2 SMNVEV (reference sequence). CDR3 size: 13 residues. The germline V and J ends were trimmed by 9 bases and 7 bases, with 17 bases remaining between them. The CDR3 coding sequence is TGTGCCAGAAGGCTTTTAGGCAAAAATACGCAGTATTTT. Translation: CARRLLGKNTQYF.

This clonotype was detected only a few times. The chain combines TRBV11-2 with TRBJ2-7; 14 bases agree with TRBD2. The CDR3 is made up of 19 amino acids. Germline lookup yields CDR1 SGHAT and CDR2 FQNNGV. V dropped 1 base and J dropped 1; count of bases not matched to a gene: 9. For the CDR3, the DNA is TGTGCCAGCAGCTTAGTATTTGGGACTAGCGGGAGCCTTTCCTACGAGCAGTACTTC. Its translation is CASSLVFGTSGSLSYEQYF. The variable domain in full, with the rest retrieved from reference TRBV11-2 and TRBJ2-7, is EAGVAQSPRYKIIEKRQSVAFWCNPISGHATLYWYQQILGQGPKLLIQFQNNGVVDDSQLPKDRFSAERLKGVDSTLKIQPAKLEDSAVYLCASSLVFGTSGSLSYEQYFGPGTRLTVT.

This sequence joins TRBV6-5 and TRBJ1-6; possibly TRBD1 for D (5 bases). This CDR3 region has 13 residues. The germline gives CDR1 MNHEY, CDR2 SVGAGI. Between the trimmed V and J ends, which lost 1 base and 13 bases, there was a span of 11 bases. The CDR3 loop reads CASSYLGPGPLHF. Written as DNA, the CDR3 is TGTGCCAGCAGTTACTTGGGACCGGGCCCCCTCCACTTT.